These T cell receptor beta chains were read from a single sample in a study of T cell repertoires in cytomegalovirus infection. These receptors are not linked to any known antigen. TCRdb itself ran the reads through MiXCR, one entry per CDR3 protein. The table has fewer than 1,000,000 distinct CDR3 sequences, around 31% seen once. Sample: cultured CD8+ T cells from PBMCs, taken from culture after CMV antigen stimulation. These receptors were collected from a human donor in good health (CMV status not recorded). Some clones in this sample may be carry-over from other donors' samples. Both conserved end residues are part of each CDR3. Fields, in order: J gene, V gene, clone size, D gene, CDR3 DNA, CDR3 protein. D genes are given only for firm matches. Clone size appears in some rows only: once, few, many, or a class for an expanded clone.

J gene: TRBJ2-2
V gene: TRBV3-1
clone size: few
D gene: TRBD2
CDR3 DNA: TGTGCCAGCAACGCCGGAACTAGCGACCCCACCGGGGAGCTGTTTTTT
CDR3 protein: CASNAGTSDPTGELFF

J gene: TRBJ1-5
V gene: TRBV6-2/TRBV6-3
clone size: -
D gene: -
CDR3 DNA: TGTGCCAGCAGTTACTCGTTGACAAATCAGCCCCAGCATTTT
CDR3 protein: CASSYSLTNQPQHF

J gene: TRBJ2-3
V gene: TRBV6-2/TRBV6-3
clone size: -
D gene: -
CDR3 DNA: TGTGCCAGCAGTTACACCAGTGGGACAGATACGCAGTATTTT
CDR3 protein: CASSYTSGTDTQYF

J gene: TRBJ1-3
V gene: TRBV12-3/TRBV12-4
clone size: -
D gene: -
CDR3 DNA: TGTGCCAGCAGCTCATACCCCTCGGCCTCTGGAAACACCATATATTTT
CDR3 protein: CASSSYPSASGNTIYF

J gene: TRBJ1-1
V gene: TRBV27
clone size: -
D gene: -
CDR3 DNA: TGTGCCAGCAGTTTATTTCCCGCGGGGTTCGCTGAAGGAGCTTTCTTT
CDR3 protein: CASSLFPAGFAEGAFF

J gene: TRBJ1-1
V gene: TRBV19
clone size: -
D gene: TRBD1
CDR3 DNA: TGTGCCAGTAGTCCGGAATGGGGGACAGGGGGCCGTGGCACTGAAGCTTTCTTT
CDR3 protein: CASSPEWGTGGRGTEAFF

J gene: TRBJ2-2
V gene: TRBV2
clone size: many
D gene: TRBD2
CDR3 DNA: TGTGCCAGCAGCGGGACTAGCGGGACCACCGGGGAGCTGTTTTTT
CDR3 protein: CASSGTSGTTGELFF

J gene: TRBJ2-5
V gene: TRBV27
clone size: few
D gene: -
CDR3 DNA: TGTGCCAGCGGACACAGCCAAGAGACCCAGTACTTC
CDR3 protein: CASGHSQETQYF

J gene: TRBJ2-7
V gene: TRBV4-1
clone size: many
D gene: TRBD1
CDR3 DNA: TGCGCCAGCAGCCGATTGGACAGGGGCCTATACGAGCAGTACTTC
CDR3 protein: CASSRLDRGLYEQYF

J gene: TRBJ1-5
V gene: TRBV12-3/TRBV12-4
clone size: few
D gene: TRBD1
CDR3 DNA: TGTGCCAGCAGTCCCCGGGACAGGGCTGATCAGCCCCAGCATTTT
CDR3 protein: CASSPRDRADQPQHF